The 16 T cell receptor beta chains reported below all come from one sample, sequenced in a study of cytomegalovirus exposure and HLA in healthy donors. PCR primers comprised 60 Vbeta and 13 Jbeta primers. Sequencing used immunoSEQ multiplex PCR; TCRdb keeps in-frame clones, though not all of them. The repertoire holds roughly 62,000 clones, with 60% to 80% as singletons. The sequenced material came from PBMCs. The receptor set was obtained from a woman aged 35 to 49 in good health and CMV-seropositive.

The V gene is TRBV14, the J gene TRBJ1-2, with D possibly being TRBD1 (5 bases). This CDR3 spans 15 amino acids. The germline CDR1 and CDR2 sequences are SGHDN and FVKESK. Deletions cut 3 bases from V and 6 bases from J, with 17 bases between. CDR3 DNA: TGTGCCAGCAGCCAGTTGGGCAGGGAAGTCGATGGCTACACCTTC. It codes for CASSQLGREVDGYTF.

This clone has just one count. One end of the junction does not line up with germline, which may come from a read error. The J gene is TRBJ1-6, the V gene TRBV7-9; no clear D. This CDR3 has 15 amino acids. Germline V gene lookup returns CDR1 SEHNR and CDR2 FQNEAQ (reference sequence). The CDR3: CSSSPGSSYNSPLHF. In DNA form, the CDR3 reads TGTTCCAGCAGCCCGGGGTCCTCCTATAATTCACCCCTCCACTTT.

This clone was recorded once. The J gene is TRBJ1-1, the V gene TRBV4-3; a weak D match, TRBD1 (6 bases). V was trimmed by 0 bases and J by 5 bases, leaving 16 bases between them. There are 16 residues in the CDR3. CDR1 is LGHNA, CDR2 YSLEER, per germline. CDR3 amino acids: CASSQEFGVQGTEAFF. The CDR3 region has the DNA TGCGCCAGCAGCCAAGAGTTCGGGGTCCAGGGGACTGAAGCTTTCTTT.

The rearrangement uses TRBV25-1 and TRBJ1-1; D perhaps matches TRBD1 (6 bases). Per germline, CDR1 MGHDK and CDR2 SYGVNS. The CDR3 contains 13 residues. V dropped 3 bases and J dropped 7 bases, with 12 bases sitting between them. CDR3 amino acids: CASSDRGRSEAFF. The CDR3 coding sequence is TGTGCCAGCAGTGACAGGGGTCGGAGTGAAGCTTTCTTT.

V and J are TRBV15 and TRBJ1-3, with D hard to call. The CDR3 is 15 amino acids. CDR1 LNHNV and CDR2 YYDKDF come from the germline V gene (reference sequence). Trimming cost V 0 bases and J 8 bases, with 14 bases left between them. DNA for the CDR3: TGTGCCACCAGCAGAGATCGGAGGGAATGGGACACCATATATTTT. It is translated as CATSRDRREWDTIYF.

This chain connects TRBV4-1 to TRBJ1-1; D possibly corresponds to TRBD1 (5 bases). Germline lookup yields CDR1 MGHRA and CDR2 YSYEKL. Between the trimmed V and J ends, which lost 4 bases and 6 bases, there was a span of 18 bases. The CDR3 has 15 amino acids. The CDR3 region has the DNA TGCGCCAGCAGCCCGGCGTATGCGGGGGGTGCTGAAGCTTTCTTT. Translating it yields CASSPAYAGGAEAFF.

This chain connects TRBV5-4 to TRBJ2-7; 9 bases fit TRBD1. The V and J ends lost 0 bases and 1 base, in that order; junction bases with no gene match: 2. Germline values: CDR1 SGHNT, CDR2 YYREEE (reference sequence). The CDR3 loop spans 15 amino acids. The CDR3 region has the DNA TGTGCCAGCAGCTTGGGGGGACAGGGATCCTACGAGCAGTACTTC. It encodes CASSLGGQGSYEQYF.

This chain's CDR3 is CASSSNTGYGYTF. The DNA for the CDR3 is TGTGCCAGCAGCTCAAACACAGGGTATGGCTACACCTTC. This chain uses TRBV7-6 with TRBJ1-2; a weak D match, TRBD1 (6 bases). Germline CDR1 reads SGHVS; CDR2 reads FNYEAQ. The CDR3 loop spans 13 amino acids. V shed 4 bases and J shed 5 bases, with 11 bases lying between them.

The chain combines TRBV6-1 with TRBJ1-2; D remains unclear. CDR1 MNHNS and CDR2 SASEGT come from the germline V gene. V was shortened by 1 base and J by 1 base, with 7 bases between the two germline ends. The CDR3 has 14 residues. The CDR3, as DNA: TGTGCCAGCAGTGAAGTTAGAATTAACTATGGCTACACCTTC. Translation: CASSEVRINYGYTF.

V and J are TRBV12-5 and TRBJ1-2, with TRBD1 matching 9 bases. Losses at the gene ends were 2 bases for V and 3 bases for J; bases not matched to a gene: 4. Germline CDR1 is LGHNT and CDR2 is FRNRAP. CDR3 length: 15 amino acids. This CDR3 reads CASGLYWTGDYGYTF. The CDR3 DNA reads TGTGCTAGTGGTTTGTACTGGACAGGGGACTATGGCTACACCTTC.

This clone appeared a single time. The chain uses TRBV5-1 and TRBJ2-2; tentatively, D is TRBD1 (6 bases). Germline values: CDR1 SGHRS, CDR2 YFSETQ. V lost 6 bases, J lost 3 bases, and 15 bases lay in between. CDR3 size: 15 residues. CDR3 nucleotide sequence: TGCGCCAGCACCCTAAGAGGGGGAGACACCGGGGAGCTGTTTTTT. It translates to CASTLRGGDTGELFF.

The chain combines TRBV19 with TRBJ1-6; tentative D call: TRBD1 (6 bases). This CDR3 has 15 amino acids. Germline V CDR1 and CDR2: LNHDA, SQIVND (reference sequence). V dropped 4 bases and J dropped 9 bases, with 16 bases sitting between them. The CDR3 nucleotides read TGTGCCAGTAGTACCACACAGGGTACATTTTCACCCCTCCACTTT. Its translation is CASSTTQGTFSPLHF.

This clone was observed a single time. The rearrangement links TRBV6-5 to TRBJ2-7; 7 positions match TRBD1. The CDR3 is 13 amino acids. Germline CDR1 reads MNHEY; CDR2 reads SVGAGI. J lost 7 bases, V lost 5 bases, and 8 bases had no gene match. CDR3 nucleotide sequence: TGTGCCAGCAGTGCCCGGGACAGCGCGGAGCAGTACTTC. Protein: CASSARDSAEQYF.

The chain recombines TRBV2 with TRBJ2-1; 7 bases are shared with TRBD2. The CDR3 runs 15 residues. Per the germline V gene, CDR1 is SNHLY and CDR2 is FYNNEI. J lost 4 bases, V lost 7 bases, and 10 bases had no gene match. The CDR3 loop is CASISPGGPYNEQFF. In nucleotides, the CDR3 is TGTGCCAGCATTTCCCCGGGGGGTCCATACAATGAGCAGTTCTTC.

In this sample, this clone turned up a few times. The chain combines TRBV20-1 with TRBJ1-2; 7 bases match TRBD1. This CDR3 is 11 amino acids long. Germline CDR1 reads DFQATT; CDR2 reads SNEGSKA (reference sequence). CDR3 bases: TGCCTACCGAGGGCAGGGGGTGGCTACACCTTC. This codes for CLPRAGGGYTF.

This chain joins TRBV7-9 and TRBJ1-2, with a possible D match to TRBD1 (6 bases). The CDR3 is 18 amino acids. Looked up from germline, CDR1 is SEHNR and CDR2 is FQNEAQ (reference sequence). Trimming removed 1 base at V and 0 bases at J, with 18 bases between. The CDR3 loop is CASSLVGPQGLPNYGYTF. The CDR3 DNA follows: TGTGCCAGCAGCTTAGTGGGTCCCCAGGGGCTCCCTAACTATGGCTACACCTTC.